These 23 T cell receptor beta chains share one sample of origin, sequenced in a study of cytomegalovirus exposure and HLA in healthy donors. The PCR used 60 Vbeta and 13 Jbeta primers. Here immunoSEQ multiplex PCR was the method, and the copy in TCRdb shows in-frame clones only, minus some. Of about 90,000 clones detected, roughly 60% appear once; the ten largest clones hold over 5%. Source material: PBMCs. The receptors stem from a woman aged 30 to 39 in good health and CMV-seropositive.

The V gene is TRBV7-9, the J gene TRBJ1-6, with TRBD1 matching over 8 bases. This CDR3 comprises 17 residues. Germline V CDR1 and CDR2: SEHNR, FQNEAQ (reference sequence). Unmatched junction bases numbered 11, after V lost 4 bases and J lost 6 bases. The CDR3 DNA reads TGTGCCAGCAGCTCCCCGGGACAGGCCGTTCGTAATTCACCCCTCCACTTT. As protein: CASSSPGQAVRNSPLHF.

This chain uses TRBV12-5 with TRBJ2-7, with D tentatively TRBD1 (5 bases). There are 12 residues in the CDR3. V shed 5 bases and J shed 6 bases, with 11 bases lying between them. From germline, CDR1 is LGHNT and CDR2 FRNRAP. CDR3: CASGPGHAEQYF. The DNA of the CDR3 is TGTGCTAGTGGTCCCGGACATGCCGAGCAGTACTTC.

With respect to this clone: Other nucleotide sequences from this sample produce the same CDR3. V usage is TRBV18 and J usage is TRBJ2-7, with D perhaps matching TRBD1 (6 bases). The CDR3 length is 14 residues. The V end lost 3 bases, the J end lost 2 bases, and 11 bases lay between the germline ends. CDR1 is KGHSH, CDR2 LQKENI, per germline. CDR3 DNA sequence: TGTGCCAGCTCACCCGGACAGCCCACCTACGAGCAGTACTTC. Amino acid sequence: CASSPGQPTYEQYF.

V gene TRBV29-1 combines with J gene TRBJ1-2, with a possible D match to TRBD1 (6 bases). The CDR3 has 13 residues. In germline, CDR1 is SQVTM, CDR2 ANQGSEA. V was cut by 1 base and J by 6 bases, with 12 bases left in between. As DNA, the CDR3 is TGCAGCGTTGAAGGTGGGGGCTTCCATGGCTACACCTTC. Protein product: CSVEGGGFHGYTF.

The chain joins TRBV29-1 to TRBJ2-3, with 7 bases matching TRBD2. This CDR3 region has 15 residues. Germline V gene data show CDR1 as SQVTM and CDR2 as ANQGSEA. V shed 3 bases, J shed 6 bases, and the junction held 12 bases outside the gene matches. CDR3 protein: CSVDGRGREGDTQYF. The CDR3 DNA is TGCAGCGTTGACGGTCGGGGCAGGGAGGGTGATACGCAGTATTTT.

This chain joins TRBV7-2 and TRBJ1-2; 8 nucleotides line up with TRBD1. Germline CDR1 is SGHTA and CDR2 is FQGNSA. The CDR3 sequence is 14 residues long. V shed 5 bases and J 8 bases; nucleotides not matched to a gene: 10. CDR3 sequence: CASSPATGVEGYTF. CDR3 bases: TGTGCCAGCAGCCCCGCGACAGGGGTAGAAGGCTACACCTTC.

There are a few counts of this clone. This chain links TRBV11-2 with TRBJ2-5, with 11 bases identical to TRBD1. V lost 1 base to trimming and J lost 4 bases; unmatched junction nucleotides: 8. The germline V gene encodes CDR1 SGHAT and CDR2 FQNNGV. The CDR3 is 17 amino acids. For the CDR3, the DNA is TGTGCCAGCAGCTTAGTTGGGACAGGGGGATTTTTAGAGACCCAGTACTTC. This translates into CASSLVGTGGFLETQYF.

The chain has TRBV11-2 and TRBJ2-7; no definite D call. The CDR3 totals 14 residues. Germline loops: CDR1 SGHAT, CDR2 FQNNGV. With 3 bases removed from V and 0 bases from J, the gap between germline ends came to 9 bases. The CDR3 nucleotides read TGTGCCAGCAGCTTCTCCGCGAGCTCCTACGAGCAGTACTTC. As protein: CASSFSASSYEQYF.

CDR3 nucleotide sequence: TGTGCCAGTAGTATCCAGGGACAGGGTGTCTATGGCTACACCTTC. Its translation: CASSIQGQGVYGYTF. The chain uses TRBV19 and TRBJ1-2; 9 nucleotides align to TRBD1. The CDR3 is 15 amino acids. J lost 4 bases, V lost 3 bases, and 6 bases had no gene match. In germline, CDR1 is LNHDA, CDR2 SQIVND (reference sequence).

This chain joins TRBV7-3 and TRBJ2-3, with 11 positions matching TRBD2. Trimming took 2 bases from V and 5 from J; bases not matched to a gene: 9. Germline V gene lookup returns CDR1 SGHTA and CDR2 FQGTGA. The CDR3 consists of 17 residues. DNA for the CDR3: TGTGCCAGCAGCTTAGGGGGGCTAGCGGGGGGCGGAGATACGCAGTATTTT. As protein: CASSLGGLAGGGDTQYF. Full variable domain (rest looked up from reference TRBV7-3 and TRBJ2-3): GAGVSQTPSNKVTEKGKYVELRCDPISGHTALYWYRQSLGQGPEFLIYFQGTGAADDSGLPNDRFFAVRPEGSVSTLKIQRTERGDSAVYLCASSLGGLAGGGDTQYFGPGTRLTVL.

J is TRBJ1-5 and V is TRBV19; no clear D gene. This CDR3 region has 14 residues. The germline gives CDR1 LNHDA, CDR2 SQIVND (reference sequence). The CDR3 region is CALGDLNSNQPQHF. The DNA for the CDR3 is TGTGCGCTCGGGGATCTAAATAGCAATCAGCCCCAGCATTTT. Full variable domain (rest looked up from reference TRBV19 and TRBJ1-5): DGGITQSPKYLFRKEGQNVTLSCEQNLNHDAMYWYRQDPGQGLRLIYYSQIVNDFQKGDIAEGYSVSREKKESFPLTVTSAQKNPTAFYLCALGDLNSNQPQHFGDGTRLSIL.

The chain links TRBV27 to TRBJ2-5, with a possible D match to TRBD2 (6 bases). Germline V gives CDR1 MNHEY, CDR2 SMNVEV (reference sequence). Trimming removed 4 bases from V and 5 bases from J, with 17 bases in between. The CDR3 totals 15 residues. CDR3 loop: CASSWGVGAGETQYF. For the CDR3, the DNA is TGTGCCAGCAGTTGGGGGGTCGGGGCGGGTGAGACCCAGTACTTC.

The table lists this clone with a few counts. The chain links TRBV10-3 to TRBJ1-2; 7 nucleotides line up with TRBD1. Germline-derived CDR1 and CDR2 are ENHRY and SYGVKD. Trimming at V came to 2 bases and at J to 4 bases, leaving 10 bases not matched to a gene. There are 16 residues in the CDR3. The CDR3 DNA reads as TGTGCCATCAGTGAGCCGGTCACCGGGACAGTCTATGGCTACACCTTC. Translation gives CAISEPVTGTVYGYTF.

This clone occurred a few times. The V call is TRBV27, the J call TRBJ2-7; 9 bases agree with TRBD1. This CDR3 spans 14 amino acids. V dropped 6 bases and J dropped 10; count of bases not matched to a gene: 13. Germline values: CDR1 MNHEY, CDR2 SMNVEV (reference sequence). As DNA, the CDR3 is TGTGCCAGCAGCCGAGTCGGACAGGGGATCTCCCAGTACTTC. Its translation is CASSRVGQGISQYF.

A few counts support this clone. The V gene is TRBV5-1, the J gene TRBJ2-7; TRBD1 aligns across 10 bases. The CDR3 runs 15 residues. The germline CDR1 and CDR2 sequences are SGHRS and YFSETQ. Trimming at V came to 4 bases and at J to 4 bases, leaving 8 bases not matched to a gene. CDR3: CASSPRTGGAYEQYF. DNA for the CDR3: TGCGCCAGCAGCCCTAGGACAGGGGGTGCGTACGAGCAGTACTTC.

The chain links TRBV6-4 to TRBJ2-7; 8 bases are a match to TRBD2. Germline CDR1 is MRHNA and CDR2 is SNTAGT. The CDR3 loop spans 13 amino acids. Trimming removed 4 bases from V and 6 bases from J; junction bases left unmatched: 5. CDR3 residues: CASSAGTRGEQYF. The CDR3 DNA sequence: TGTGCCAGCAGTGCCGGGACTAGGGGCGAGCAGTACTTC.

This clone was counted once. This chain links TRBV18 with TRBJ1-6; D is uncertain. The V end lost 2 bases, the J end lost 8 bases, and 10 bases lay between the germline ends. The CDR3 is made up of 14 amino acids. CDR1 and CDR2 from the germline V gene are KGHSH and LQKENI. For the CDR3, the DNA is TGTGCCAGCTCACCAAAGAGGGTGGATTCACCCCTCCACTTT. It encodes CASSPKRVDSPLHF. Full variable domain (missing parts from reference TRBV18 and TRBJ1-6): NAGVMQNPRHLVRRRGQEARLRCSPMKGHSHVYWYRQLPEEGLKFMVYLQKENIIDESGMPKERFSAEFPKEGPSILRIQQVVRGDSAAYFCASSPKRVDSPLHFGNGTRLTVT.

This rearrangement joins TRBV7-2 to TRBJ2-7, with D uncertain. The CDR3 is made up of 14 amino acids. Germline CDR1 and CDR2: SGHTA and FQGNSA. Trimming took 1 base from V and 4 from J, leaving 11 bases between them. The CDR3, as DNA: TGTGCCAGCAGCTTAGGAGTCAGCAGGTACGAGCAGTACTTC. Its translation is CASSLGVSRYEQYF.

This clone has more than one count but fewer than ten. The junction shows a germline mismatch at one end, possibly a read error. The chain carries TRBV7-9 and TRBJ1-6; the D is unclear. The CDR3 runs to 17 residues. Germline values: CDR1 SEHNR, CDR2 FQNEAQ (reference sequence). CDR3 in amino acids: CSSSLAFSGRGGSPLHF. DNA for the CDR3: TGTTCCAGCAGCTTAGCGTTCAGTGGCCGGGGAGGGTCACCCCTCCACTTT. The whole variable domain, remainder taken from reference TRBV7-9 and TRBJ1-6, is DTGVSQNPRHKITKRGQNVTFRCDPISEHNRLYWYRQTLGQGPEFLTYFQNEAQLEKSRLLSDRFSAERPKGSFSTLEIQRTEQGDSAMYLCSSSLAFSGRGGSPLHFGNGTRLTVT.

The V and J genes are TRBV9 and TRBJ1-2; tentative D call: TRBD1 (6 bases). The CDR3 has 15 residues. The V end was cut by 3 bases, the J end by 7 bases, with 19 bases between. Germline CDR1 SGDLS, CDR2 YYNGEE. In nucleotides, the CDR3 is TGTGCCAGCAGCGCCCCAGTCGGACAGTACGCTGGCTACACCTTC. Amino acid sequence: CASSAPVGQYAGYTF.

The V gene is TRBV11-3, the J gene TRBJ2-7; weak D call: TRBD1 (5 bases). Trimming cost V 0 bases and J 0 bases, with 9 bases left between them. Germline V gene lookup returns CDR1 SGHNT and CDR2 YENEEA. The CDR3 sequence is 15 residues long. DNA of the CDR3: TGTGCCAGCAGCTTAGAATTCGACAGCTCCTACGAGCAGTACTTC. Protein: CASSLEFDSSYEQYF. Drawing the rest from reference TRBV11-3 and TRBJ2-7, the complete variable domain is EAGVVQSPRYKIIEKKQPVAFWCNPISGHNTLYWYLQNLGQGPELLIRYENEEAVDDSQLPKDRFSAERLKGVDSTLKIQPAELGDSAVYLCASSLEFDSSYEQYFGPGTRLTVT.

This chain links TRBV28 with TRBJ2-7; D is perhaps TRBD1 (5 bases). V was cut by 8 bases and J by 5 bases, with 16 bases left in between. CDR1 is MDHEN, CDR2 SYDVKM, per germline. The CDR3 sequence is 13 residues long. This chain's CDR3 is CASRNTGINEQYF. The CDR3 nucleotides are TGTGCCAGCCGAAATACAGGCATCAACGAGCAGTACTTC.

The chain has TRBV2 and TRBJ1-2; 9 nucleotides line up with TRBD1. The CDR3 spans 14 residues. The V gene's germline CDR1 is SNHLY and CDR2 FYNNEI. V lost 7 bases to trimming and J lost 6 bases; unmatched junction nucleotides: 9. The CDR3 nucleotides are TGTGCCAGCATGAGGGACAGGGCAGAGGATGGCTACACCTTC. Residues: CASMRDRAEDGYTF.